The rows below give T cell receptor beta chains drawn from one sample of a study of blood T cells in healthy people across ages. Each CDR3 protein gets one entry after TCRdb re-called the 5' RACE reads with MiXCR. The sample contains more than 600,000 distinct CDR3 sequences, 25% of which appear only once. These data are also associated with another study on T cells of mothers and their children.

Input material: blood. Receptor source: a boy younger than 18 in good health. The CDR3 runs from the conserved cysteine through the conserved F or W. D genes are given only for firm matches. Clone size is shown for a subset of rows, as once, few, many or a class of expanded clone.

15 TRBJ2-7 few TRBV20-1 TRBD2 CSARDGTSGGYEQYF TGCAGTGCTAGAGACGGGACTAGCGGGGGGTACGAGCAGTACTTC
12 TRBJ1-2 . TRBV29-1 . CSVVSLDYGYTF TGCAGCGTTGTATCCTTGGACTATGGCTACACCTTC
15 TRBJ2-5 few TRBV6-2/TRBV6-3 TRBD1 CASSYYRQGQETQYF TGTGCCAGCAGTTACTACCGACAGGGACAAGAGACCCAGTACTTC
13 TRBJ2-5 many TRBV29-1 TRBD1 CSVVSGGQETQYF TGCAGCGTTGTGTCAGGGGGCCAAGAGACCCAGTACTTC
16 TRBJ1-6 . TRBV2 . CASNYIGFSENSPLHF TGTGCCAGCAATTATATAGGATTTTCGGAGAATTCACCCCTCCACTTT
18 TRBJ2-1 few TRBV5-8 TRBD2 CASSRTREGLAGVNEQFF TGTGCCAGCAGCCGCACGAGAGAGGGACTAGCGGGGGTGAATGAGCAGTTCTTC
13 TRBJ2-7 few TRBV5-1 . CASSIYQENEQYF TGCGCCAGCAGCATATATCAGGAAAACGAGCAGTACTTC
14 TRBJ2-1 . TRBV19 . CASSTGFTYNEQFF TGTGCCAGTAGCACAGGATTTACCTACAATGAGCAGTTCTTC
14 TRBJ1-6 few TRBV27 TRBD1 CASTLTGGRSPLHF TGTGCCAGCACTTTGACAGGGGGACGGTCACCCCTCCACTTT
13 TRBJ1-4 . TRBV9 . CASSPSSVRKLFF TGTGCCAGCAGCCCCTCTAGCGTGAGGAAGCTGTTTTTT
17 TRBJ2-1 . TRBV4-3 TRBD2 CASSQEGLAGGPGEQFF TGCGCCAGCAGCCAAGAAGGGCTAGCGGGGGGGCCAGGTGAGCAGTTCTTC
14 TRBJ1-5 . TRBV7-8 TRBD1 CASSSGTGRQPQHF TGTGCCAGCAGCTCAGGGACAGGGCGTCAGCCCCAGCATTTT
17 TRBJ2-1 few TRBV7-9 TRBD1 CASSTSTGENSYNEQFF TGTGCCAGCAGCACAAGCACAGGGGAGAACTCCTACAATGAGCAGTTCTTC
18 TRBJ2-5 . TRBV11-3 . CASSFDLSSGEEQETQYF TGTGCCAGCAGCTTTGACCTGTCGAGCGGCGAAGAACAAGAGACCCAGTACTTC
16 TRBJ2-3 . TRBV7-9 TRBD2 CASSRRLAGDADTQYF TGTGCCAGCAGCCGCCGACTAGCGGGAGATGCAGATACGCAGTATTTT
14 TRBJ1-4 . TRBV7-9 TRBD1 CASSMTGSPEKLFF TGTGCCAGCAGCATGACAGGGTCCCCTGAAAAACTGTTTTTT
16 TRBJ2-3 few TRBV12-3/TRBV12-4 TRBD2 CASSAFASGGAVTQYF TGTGCCAGCAGTGCCTTCGCTAGCGGGGGAGCAGTTACGCAGTATTTT
15 TRBJ1-2 few TRBV28 . CASSLDSQGSYGYTF TGTGCCAGCAGTTTGGACTCCCAGGGGAGCTATGGCTACACCTTC
14 TRBJ2-7 . TRBV5-1 . CASSFTASSYEQYF TGCGCCAGCAGCTTTACAGCGAGCTCCTACGAGCAGTACTTC
16 TRBJ2-7 . TRBV12-3/TRBV12-4 . CASSPPGASGPYEQYF TGTGCCAGCAGCCCTCCGGGGGCCTCCGGACCCTACGAGCAGTACTTC
13 TRBJ2-2 few TRBV10-3 . CAIRMENTGELFF TGTGCCATCAGGATGGAAAACACCGGGGAGCTGTTTTTT
16 TRBJ2-5 few TRBV7-8 TRBD2 CASSLDGLAGVETQYF TGTGCCAGCAGCTTAGATGGCCTAGCGGGAGTGGAGACCCAGTACTTC
13 TRBJ2-5 few TRBV27 . CASSTLGEETQYF TGTGCCAGCAGTACTCTGGGGGAAGAGACCCAGTACTTC